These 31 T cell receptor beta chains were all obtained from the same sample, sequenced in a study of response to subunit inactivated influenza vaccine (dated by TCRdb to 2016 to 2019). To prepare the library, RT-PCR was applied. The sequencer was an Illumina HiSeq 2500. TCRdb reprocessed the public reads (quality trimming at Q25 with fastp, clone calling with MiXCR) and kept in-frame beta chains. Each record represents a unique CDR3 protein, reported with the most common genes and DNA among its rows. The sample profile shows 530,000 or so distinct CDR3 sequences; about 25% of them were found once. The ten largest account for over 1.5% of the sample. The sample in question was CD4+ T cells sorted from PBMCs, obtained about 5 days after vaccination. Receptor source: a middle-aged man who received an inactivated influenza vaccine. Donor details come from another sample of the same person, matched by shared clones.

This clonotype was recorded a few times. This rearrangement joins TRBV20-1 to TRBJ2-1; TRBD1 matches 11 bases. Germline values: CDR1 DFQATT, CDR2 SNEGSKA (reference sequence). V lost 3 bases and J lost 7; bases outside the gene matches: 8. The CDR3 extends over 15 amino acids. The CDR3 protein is CSARGEGDRGNEQFF. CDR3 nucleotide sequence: TGCAGTGCTAGGGGAGAGGGGGACAGGGGGAATGAGCAGTTCTTC.

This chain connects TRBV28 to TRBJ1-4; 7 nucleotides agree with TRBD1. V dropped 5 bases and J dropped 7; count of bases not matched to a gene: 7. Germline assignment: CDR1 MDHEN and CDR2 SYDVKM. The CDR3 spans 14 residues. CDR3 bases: TGTGCCAGCAGTCATACAGGGGCGAGTGAAAAACTGTTTTTT. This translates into CASSHTGASEKLFF.

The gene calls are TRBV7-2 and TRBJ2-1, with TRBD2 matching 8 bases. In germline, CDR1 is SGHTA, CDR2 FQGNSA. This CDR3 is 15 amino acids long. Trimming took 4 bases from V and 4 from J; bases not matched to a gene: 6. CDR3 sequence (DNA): TGTGCCAGCAGCTCCCGGGAGGGTATGTACAATGAGCAGTTCTTC. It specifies CASSSREGMYNEQFF. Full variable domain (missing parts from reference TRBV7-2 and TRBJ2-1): GAGVSQSPSNKVTEKGKDVELRCDPISGHTALYWYRQSLGQGLEFLIYFQGNSAPDKSGLPSDRFSAERTGGSVSTLTIQRTQQEDSAVYLCASSSREGMYNEQFFGPGTRLTVL.

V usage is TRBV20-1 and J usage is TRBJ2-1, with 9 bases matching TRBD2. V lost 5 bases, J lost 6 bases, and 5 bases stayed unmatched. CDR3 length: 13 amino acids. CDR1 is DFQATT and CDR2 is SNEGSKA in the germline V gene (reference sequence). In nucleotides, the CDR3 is TGCAGTGCTTGGGGAGCGGGAGGCAATGAGCAGTTCTTC. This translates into CSAWGAGGNEQFF.

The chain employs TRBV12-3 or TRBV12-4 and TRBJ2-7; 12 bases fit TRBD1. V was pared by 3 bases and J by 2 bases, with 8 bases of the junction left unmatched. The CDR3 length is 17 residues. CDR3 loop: CASSFGTGGASAYEQYF. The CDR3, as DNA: TGTGCCAGCAGTTTTGGGACAGGGGGCGCATCGGCCTACGAGCAGTACTTC.

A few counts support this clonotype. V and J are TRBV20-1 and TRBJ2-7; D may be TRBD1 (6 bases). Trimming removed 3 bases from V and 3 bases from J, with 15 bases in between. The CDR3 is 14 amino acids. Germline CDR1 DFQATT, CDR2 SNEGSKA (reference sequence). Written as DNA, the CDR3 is TGCAGTGCTAGTCACGTGACAGGCATCTACGAGCAGTACTTC. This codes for CSASHVTGIYEQYF.

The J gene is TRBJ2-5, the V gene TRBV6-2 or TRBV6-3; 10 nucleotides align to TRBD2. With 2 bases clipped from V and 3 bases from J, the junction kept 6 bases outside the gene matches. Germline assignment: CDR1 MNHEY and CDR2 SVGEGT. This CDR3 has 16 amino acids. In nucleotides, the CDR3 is TGTGCCAGCAGTTACGGCCTAGCGGGAGTGGAAGAGACCCAGTACTTC. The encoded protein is CASSYGLAGVEETQYF.

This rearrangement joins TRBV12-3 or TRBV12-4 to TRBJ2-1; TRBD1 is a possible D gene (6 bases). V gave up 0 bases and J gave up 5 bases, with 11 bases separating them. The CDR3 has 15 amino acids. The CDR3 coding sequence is TGTGCCAGCAGTTTAGCGGGGGACATTAACAATGAGCAGTTCTTC. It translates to CASSLAGDINNEQFF.

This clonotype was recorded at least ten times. The CDR3 reads CASSSGQGAYNEQFF. The CDR3 bases are TGCGCCAGCAGCTCGGGACAGGGGGCGTACAATGAGCAGTTCTTC. V and J are TRBV5-1 and TRBJ2-1; 12 bases are a match to TRBD1. Trimming at V came to 3 bases and at J to 4 bases, leaving 2 bases not matched to a gene. The V gene's germline CDR1 is SGHRS and CDR2 YFSETQ. The CDR3 runs 15 residues.

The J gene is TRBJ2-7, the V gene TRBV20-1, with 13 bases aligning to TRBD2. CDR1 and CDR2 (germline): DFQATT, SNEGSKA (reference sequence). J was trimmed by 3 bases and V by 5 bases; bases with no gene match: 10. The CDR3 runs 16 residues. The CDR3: CSAPRPGLAGNYEQYF. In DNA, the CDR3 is TGCAGTGCTCCTCGTCCGGGACTAGCGGGAAACTACGAGCAGTACTTC.

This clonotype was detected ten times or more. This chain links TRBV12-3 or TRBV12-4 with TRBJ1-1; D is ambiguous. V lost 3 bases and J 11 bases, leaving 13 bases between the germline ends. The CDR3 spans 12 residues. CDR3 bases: TGTGCCAGCAGTTTGTCCGGAGGAGAGGCTTTCTTT. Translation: CASSLSGGEAFF.

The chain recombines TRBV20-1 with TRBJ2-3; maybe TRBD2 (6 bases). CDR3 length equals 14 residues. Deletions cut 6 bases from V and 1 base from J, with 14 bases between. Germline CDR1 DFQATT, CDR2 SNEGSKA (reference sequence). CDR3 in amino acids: CSAAGSGRTDTQYF. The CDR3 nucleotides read TGCAGTGCCGCCGGTAGCGGCCGCACAGATACGCAGTATTTT.

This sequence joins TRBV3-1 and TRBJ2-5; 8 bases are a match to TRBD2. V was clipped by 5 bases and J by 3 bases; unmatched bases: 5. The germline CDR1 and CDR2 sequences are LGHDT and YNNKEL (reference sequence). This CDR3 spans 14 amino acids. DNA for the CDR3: TGTGCCAGCAGCTCCCGCGGGGGGAAAGAGACCCAGTACTTC. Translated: CASSSRGGKETQYF.

CDR3 DNA sequence: TGTGCCAGCAGCTGGAACACCTACGTGGGGGGGTATGAGCAGTTCTTC. This codes for CASSWNTYVGGYEQFF. V gene TRBV13 combines with J gene TRBJ2-1; 7 bases are shared with TRBD2. With 4 bases clipped from V and 8 bases from J, the junction kept 14 bases outside the gene matches. CDR3 length: 16 amino acids. Germline-derived CDR1 and CDR2 are PRHDT and FYEKMQ (reference sequence). The full variable domain, completed using reference TRBV13 and TRBJ2-1, is AAGVIQSPRHLIKEKRETATLKCYPIPRHDTVYWYQQGPGQDPQFLISFYEKMQSDKGSIPDRFSAQQFSDYHSELNMSSLELGDSALYFCASSWNTYVGGYEQFFGPGTRLTVL.

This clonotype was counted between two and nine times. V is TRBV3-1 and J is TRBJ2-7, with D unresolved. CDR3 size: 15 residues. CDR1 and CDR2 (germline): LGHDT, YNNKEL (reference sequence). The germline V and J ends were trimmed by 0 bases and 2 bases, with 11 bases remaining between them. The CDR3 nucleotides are TGTGCCAGCAGCCAAGATGGGCCGCCCACCTACGAGCAGTACTTC. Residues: CASSQDGPPTYEQYF.

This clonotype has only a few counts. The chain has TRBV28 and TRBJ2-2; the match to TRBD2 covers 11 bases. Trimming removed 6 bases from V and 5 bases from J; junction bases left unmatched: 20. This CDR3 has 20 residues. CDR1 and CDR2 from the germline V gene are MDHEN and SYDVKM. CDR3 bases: TGTGCCAGCAGGCGAACCTCCCGGCTAGCGGGAGGAAGGGTTACCGGGGAGCTGTTTTTT. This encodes CASRRTSRLAGGRVTGELFF.

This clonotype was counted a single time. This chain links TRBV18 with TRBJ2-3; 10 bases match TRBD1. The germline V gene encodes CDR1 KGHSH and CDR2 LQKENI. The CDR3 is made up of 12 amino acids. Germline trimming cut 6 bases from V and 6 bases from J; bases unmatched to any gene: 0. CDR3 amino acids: CASSDRGDTQYF. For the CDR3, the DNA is TGTGCCAGCTCGGACAGGGGGGATACGCAGTATTTT.

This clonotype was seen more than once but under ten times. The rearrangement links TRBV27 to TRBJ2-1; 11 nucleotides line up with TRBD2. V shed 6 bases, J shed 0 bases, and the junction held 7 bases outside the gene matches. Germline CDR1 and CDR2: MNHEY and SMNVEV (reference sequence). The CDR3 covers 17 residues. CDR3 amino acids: CASRPTSGIPSYNEQFF. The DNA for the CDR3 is TGTGCCAGCAGGCCGACTAGCGGGATTCCCTCCTACAATGAGCAGTTCTTC.

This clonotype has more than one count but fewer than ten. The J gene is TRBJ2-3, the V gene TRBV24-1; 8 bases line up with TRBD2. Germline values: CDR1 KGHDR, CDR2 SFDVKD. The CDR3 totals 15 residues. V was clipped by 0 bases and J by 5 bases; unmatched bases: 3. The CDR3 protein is CATSDLFTSGDTQYF. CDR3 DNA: TGTGCCACCAGTGATTTGTTCACTAGCGGAGATACGCAGTATTTT.

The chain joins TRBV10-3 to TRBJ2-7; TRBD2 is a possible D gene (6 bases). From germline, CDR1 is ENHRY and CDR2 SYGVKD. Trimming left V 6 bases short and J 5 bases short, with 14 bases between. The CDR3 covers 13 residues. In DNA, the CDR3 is TGTGCCATCAGGGACGCCGGGGGACACGAGCAGTACTTC. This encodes CAIRDAGGHEQYF.

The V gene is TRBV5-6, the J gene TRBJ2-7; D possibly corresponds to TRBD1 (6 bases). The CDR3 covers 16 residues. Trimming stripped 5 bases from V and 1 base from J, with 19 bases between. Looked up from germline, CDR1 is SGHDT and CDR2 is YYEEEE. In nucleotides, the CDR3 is TGTGCCAGCAGTTTTGAAAACAGGGTCGGTTCCTACGAGCAGTACTTC. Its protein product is CASSFENRVGSYEQYF.

The CDR3 DNA is TGTGCCAGCAGAAGGACGAGTAACCAGCCCCAGCATTTT. This translates into CASRRTSNQPQHF. The chain combines TRBV12-3 or TRBV12-4 with TRBJ1-5; D uncertain. This CDR3 has 13 residues. V was cut by 6 bases and J by 7 bases, with 13 bases left in between.

CDR3 sequence reads: CASSSRTYTPSNQPQHF. In DNA form, the CDR3 reads TGTGCCAGCAGCTCCCGGACATACACCCCGTCCAATCAGCCCCAGCATTTT. This chain joins TRBV7-8 and TRBJ1-5; tentative D call: TRBD1 (5 bases). Trimming cost V 4 bases and J 3 bases, with 19 bases left between them. This CDR3 region has 17 residues. Per the germline V gene, CDR1 is SGHVS and CDR2 is FQNEAQ. Together with reference TRBV7-8 and TRBJ1-5, the CDR3 gives the full variable domain: GAGVSQSPRYKVAKRGQDVALRCDPISGHVSLFWYQQALGQGPEFLTYFQNEAQLDKSGLPSDRFFAERPEGSVSTLKIQRTQQEDSAVYLCASSSRTYTPSNQPQHFGDGTRLSIL.

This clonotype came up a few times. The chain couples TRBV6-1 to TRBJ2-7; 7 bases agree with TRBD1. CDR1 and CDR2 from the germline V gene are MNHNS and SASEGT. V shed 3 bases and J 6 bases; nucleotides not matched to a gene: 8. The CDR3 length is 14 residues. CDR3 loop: CASSETRDSGEQYF. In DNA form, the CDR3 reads TGTGCCAGCAGTGAGACCCGGGACAGCGGCGAGCAGTACTTC.

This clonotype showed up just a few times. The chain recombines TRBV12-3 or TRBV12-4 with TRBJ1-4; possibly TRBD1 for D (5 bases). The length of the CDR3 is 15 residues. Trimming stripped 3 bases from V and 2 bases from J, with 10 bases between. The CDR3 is CASSFMDTTNEKLFF. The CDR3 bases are TGTGCCAGCAGTTTCATGGACACGACTAATGAAAAACTGTTTTTT.

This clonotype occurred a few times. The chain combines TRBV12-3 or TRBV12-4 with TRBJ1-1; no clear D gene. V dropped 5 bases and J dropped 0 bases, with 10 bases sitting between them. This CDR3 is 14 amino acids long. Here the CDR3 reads CASSPIKLNTEAFF. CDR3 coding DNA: TGTGCCAGCAGTCCCATCAAGTTGAACACTGAAGCTTTCTTT.

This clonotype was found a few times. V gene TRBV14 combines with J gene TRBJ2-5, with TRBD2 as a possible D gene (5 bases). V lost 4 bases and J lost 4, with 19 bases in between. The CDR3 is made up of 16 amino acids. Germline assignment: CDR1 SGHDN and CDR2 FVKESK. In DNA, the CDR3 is TGTGCCAGCAGCCGACACTCAGGACTTGATGGAGAGACCCAGTACTTC. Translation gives CASSRHSGLDGETQYF.

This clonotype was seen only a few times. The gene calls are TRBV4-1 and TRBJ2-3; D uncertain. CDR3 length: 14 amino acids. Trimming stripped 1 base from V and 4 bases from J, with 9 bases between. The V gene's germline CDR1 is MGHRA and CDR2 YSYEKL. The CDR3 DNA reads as TGCGCCAGCAGCCAAGGCACATCAGCAGATACGCAGTATTTT. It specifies CASSQGTSADTQYF.

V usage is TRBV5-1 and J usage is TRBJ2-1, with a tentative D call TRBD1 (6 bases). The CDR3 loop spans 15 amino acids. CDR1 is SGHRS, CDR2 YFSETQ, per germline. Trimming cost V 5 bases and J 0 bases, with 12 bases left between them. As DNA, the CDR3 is TGCGCCAGCAGAATCACAGGGTCCTCCTACAATGAGCAGTTCTTC. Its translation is CASRITGSSYNEQFF.

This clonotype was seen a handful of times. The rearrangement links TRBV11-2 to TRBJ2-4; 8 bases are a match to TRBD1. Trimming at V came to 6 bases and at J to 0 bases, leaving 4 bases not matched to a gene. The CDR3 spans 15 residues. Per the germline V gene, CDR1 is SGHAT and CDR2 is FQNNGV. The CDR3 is CASSRQGLAKNIQYF. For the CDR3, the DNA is TGTGCCAGCAGTCGACAGGGGCTAGCCAAAAACATTCAGTACTTC.

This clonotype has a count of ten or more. CDR3 coding DNA: TGCGCCAGCAGCTTGGGGTCCAGGGGAGAGACCCAGTACTTC. Translation: CASSLGSRGETQYF. J is TRBJ2-5 and V is TRBV5-1; maybe TRBD1 (6 bases). The length of the CDR3 is 14 residues. V was trimmed by 0 bases and J by 4 bases, leaving 10 bases between them. Looked up from germline, CDR1 is SGHRS and CDR2 is YFSETQ.